This is a list of T cell receptor beta chains from one sample in a study of blood T cells in healthy people across ages. TCRdb recomputed calls from the 5' RACE reads with MiXCR, one row per CDR3 protein. The sample lists about 640,000 distinct CDR3 sequences, under 30% occurring once. The sample comprised blood. The source is a woman older than 75 in good health. Each CDR3 is given with its conserved first and last residue. Each record gives: D gene, clone size, J gene, V gene, CDR3 DNA, CDR3 protein. A D gene is named only where the DNA matches it firmly. Not every row has a clone size; where given, it reads once, few, many or a size class.

d_call: TRBD2; clone_size: many; j_call: TRBJ2-3; v_call: TRBV20-1; cdr3_nt: TGCAGTGCTCCCGCGTTAGCGGGGGGGTTAGATACGCAGTATTTT; cdr3_aa: CSAPALAGGLDTQYF
d_call: NA; clone_size: NA; j_call: TRBJ2-3; v_call: TRBV6-5; cdr3_nt: TGTGCCAGCGGGTACGCGGGATCATACGGCACAGATACGCAGTATTTT; cdr3_aa: CASGYAGSYGTDTQYF
d_call: TRBD1; clone_size: many; j_call: TRBJ2-5; v_call: TRBV28; cdr3_nt: TGTGCCAGCACCTTACAGGGGCGAGAGACCCAGTACTTC; cdr3_aa: CASTLQGRETQYF
d_call: NA; clone_size: many; j_call: TRBJ1-2; v_call: TRBV7-2; cdr3_nt: TGTGCCAGCAGCCGAACGAGGACAGATAACTATGGCTACACCTTC; cdr3_aa: CASSRTRTDNYGYTF
d_call: NA; clone_size: many; j_call: TRBJ1-4; v_call: TRBV12-3/TRBV12-4; cdr3_nt: TGTGCCAGCAGTCCGACAGGACCTAATGAAAAACTGTTTTTT; cdr3_aa: CASSPTGPNEKLFF
d_call: NA; clone_size: many; j_call: TRBJ1-2; v_call: TRBV6-6; cdr3_nt: TGTGCCAGCAGTTCAAACTATGGCTACACCTTC; cdr3_aa: CASSSNYGYTF
d_call: TRBD2; clone_size: many; j_call: TRBJ2-1; v_call: TRBV20-1; cdr3_nt: TGCAGTGTAGAACTAGCGGGGAGGAGCTCCTACAATGAGCAGTTCTTC; cdr3_aa: CSVELAGRSSYNEQFF
d_call: TRBD2; clone_size: NA; j_call: TRBJ2-5; v_call: TRBV7-2; cdr3_nt: TGTGCCAGCAGCCCGGGCTGGGGGGGGACCCAGTACTTC; cdr3_aa: CASSPGWGGTQYF
d_call: TRBD2; clone_size: NA; j_call: TRBJ2-1; v_call: TRBV9; cdr3_nt: TGTGCCAGCAGCGTTGGAGTAGCGGGCTACAGTGAGCAGTTCTTC; cdr3_aa: CASSVGVAGYSEQFF
d_call: NA; clone_size: few; j_call: TRBJ1-5; v_call: TRBV3-1; cdr3_nt: TGTGCCAGCAGCACCCCAGGGTATCAAAGCAATCAGCCCCAGCATTTT; cdr3_aa: CASSTPGYQSNQPQHF
d_call: TRBD1; clone_size: NA; j_call: TRBJ2-7; v_call: TRBV5-5; cdr3_nt: TGTACCAGCAGCTTGAACAGGGGTCCCTACGAGCAGTACTTC; cdr3_aa: CTSSLNRGPYEQYF
d_call: NA; clone_size: NA; j_call: TRBJ1-2; v_call: TRBV21-1; cdr3_nt: TGTGCCAGCAGGCAGACAGGGGGCGGCTATGGCTACACCTTC; cdr3_aa: CASRQTGGGYGYTF
d_call: NA; clone_size: few; j_call: TRBJ2-3; v_call: TRBV20-1; cdr3_nt: TGCAGTGCTAGAGATGGAGGGGTGGAGAGAGATACGCAGTATTTT; cdr3_aa: CSARDGGVERDTQYF
d_call: NA; clone_size: many; j_call: TRBJ2-1; v_call: TRBV12-3/TRBV12-4; cdr3_nt: TGTGCCAGCAGTTTAAATACCCTTTACAATGAGCAGTTCTTC; cdr3_aa: CASSLNTLYNEQFF
d_call: NA; clone_size: many; j_call: TRBJ2-1; v_call: TRBV27; cdr3_nt: TGTGCCAGCAGGACTAGTTCGAATCATGAGCAGTTCTTC; cdr3_aa: CASRTSSNHEQFF
d_call: NA; clone_size: few; j_call: TRBJ1-1; v_call: TRBV29-1; cdr3_nt: TGCAGCGCTGCCCCCAGAGTGAACACTGAAGCTTTCTTT; cdr3_aa: CSAAPRVNTEAFF
d_call: TRBD1; clone_size: NA; j_call: TRBJ2-7; v_call: TRBV12-3/TRBV12-4; cdr3_nt: TGTGCCAGCAGTGATGACAGGGTTTTCGAGCAGTACTTC; cdr3_aa: CASSDDRVFEQYF
d_call: TRBD2; clone_size: many; j_call: TRBJ2-3; v_call: TRBV12-3/TRBV12-4; cdr3_nt: TGTGCCAGCAGTTTACTGCTAGCGGGGCGCTCAAGAGATACGCAGTATTTT; cdr3_aa: CASSLLLAGRSRDTQYF
d_call: NA; clone_size: many; j_call: TRBJ1-2; v_call: TRBV29-1; cdr3_nt: TGCAGCGTTGACGGCCATAACTATGGCTACACCTTC; cdr3_aa: CSVDGHNYGYTF
d_call: NA; clone_size: NA; j_call: TRBJ2-3; v_call: TRBV6-5; cdr3_nt: TGTGCCAGCAGTTACTCGCCGGCAGATACGCAGTATTTT; cdr3_aa: CASSYSPADTQYF
d_call: NA; clone_size: many; j_call: TRBJ1-2; v_call: TRBV7-3; cdr3_nt: TGTGCCAGCAGCGTAGTCGGGATGGATGGCTACACCTTC; cdr3_aa: CASSVVGMDGYTF